This T cell receptor (beta chain) was captured in a study of blood T cell repertoires in acute mononucleosis (TCRdb year 2020). Study-level background: Convalescent samples were collected 5 to 8 months after the acute presentation, representing the memory response. Mean blood EBV load was about 3.8 log10 genome copies per million B cells during acute infection and 2.6 at convalescence. The paper's findings and limits, for the study overall: Although only 8% to 9% of unique acute clonotypes carried over into convalescence, these persisting clonotypes made up most of the response, and the remainder were seemingly replaced by new, diverse de novo clonotypes. The low acute-to-convalescent clonotype overlap might be partly explained by sampling error, because only a fraction of each donor's blood was analyzed. For BRLF1 (YVL-BR), a dominant role in TCR repertoire selection was played by TCRalpha CDR3 motifs, whereas only a minimal role was played by TCRbeta. With only three donors in the cohort, group averages were based on very few individuals.

This clone occurred many times. No base quality values were provided; no much bigger clone lies one nucleotide off. For TCR profiling, total RNA from no fewer than 10,000 sorted tetramer+ CD8 T cells was reverse transcribed into cDNA. CDR3 regions were amplified by PCR with primers annealing to V and J regions, adding unique molecular identifiers to track templates. Profiling of the TCRalpha and TCRbeta chains was done on the immunoSEQ platform, including the sequencing and error-correction standards of that platform. Regarding the original processing steps: Clonal copy numbers were corrected for sequencing and PCR errors, and CDR3s were defined according to IMGT conventions. Analysis was limited to productive rearrangements and used immunoSEQ Analyzer versions 2.0 and 3.0, and gene-pairing frequencies were further processed in Microsoft Excel. V-J pairings were visualized as Circos plots, and CDR3 motifs were found with MEME plus a custom motifSearch program. The probability of generation of TCR sequences was calculated using the OLGA algorithm. Clonotypes found at both visits were termed persistent, clonotypes found only in the acute phase were termed nonpersistent, and clonotypes found only at convalescence were termed de novo. Any amino acid clonotype used by more than one donor was defined as a public TCR. TCRdb mirrors the immuneACCESS table, restricted to in-frame sequences. Some clones are absent from its copies; in checked studies, under half trace to an unresolved V gene, and the reason for the others is unknown. V and J calls and clone size are copied from that table; D and trimming were computed from the DNA. This sample comprises roughly 860 clones, about 30% of them detected only once. In total, the top ten clones hold 57% of the sample.

This specimen's time point label, interpreted: convalescence about 6 months (5-8 months) after acute presentation (visit 7). The study tracked CD8 T cell responses to two immunodominant EBV epitopes, BRLF1 109 (YVL-BR) and BMLF1 280 (GLC-BM), over primary infection. Primary EBV infection was indicated by a positive serum heterophile antibody test and EBV viral capsid antigen-specific IgM. Total CD8 T cells were first enriched from PBMCs by magnetic positive selection (MACS). A FACSAria III was used to sort live CD3+ CD8+ tetramer+ cells to over 85% purity. Cells were sorted with a PE-conjugated tetramer loaded with the BRLF1 109-117 peptide. Directly ex vivo after tetramer sorting, the TCR repertoires of EBV epitope-specific CD8 T cells were deep-sequenced at acute infection and at convalescence. Donors were a few people aged about 18 to 29 with clinical acute infectious mononucleosis and laboratory evidence of primary EBV infection. Heparinized peripheral blood was drawn at clinical presentation with mononucleosis symptoms and was drawn again about 6 months later. Ficoll-Paque density gradient centrifugation was used to isolate PBMCs.

The CDR3 spans 14 residues, from the cysteine through the phenylalanine. The retained sequence is limited to the CDR3, 42 bases, with the frame set at the first base. V has 11 bases trimmed and J has 2 bases trimmed; junction bases matching no gene number 7. The germline V gene yields ENHRY for CDR1 and SYGVKD for CDR2. The TCR originated in a man in his late teens or twenties with infectious mononucleosis caused by EBV. This receptor chain uses TRBV10-3 and TRBJ2-1, with 9 central nucleotides matching TRBD2. Source: EBV YVL epitope tetramer+ CD8+ T cells sorted from PBMCs, taken during convalescence from infectious mononucleosis. According to the study, the label for this sample's cell subset or site signals: CD8 T cells binding a tetramer with EBV BRLF1 109-117 peptide (YVL-BR). The CDR3 region has the sequence CAGNSGSAYNEQFF. The sequence in DNA is TGTGCCGGCAATAGCGGGAGCGCCTACAATGAGCAGTTCTTC.